The present entry profiles one T cell receptor (beta chain) with its context. In this sample, this clonotype turned up many times. Which antigen it targets is not known. The sample holds no much larger clone one base away, and base qualities are not on file. This sample is part of a study of T cell repertoires in cytomegalovirus infection (dated by TCRdb to the late 2010s). General notes on the study: Alongside well-studied HLA-B-restricted epitopes, the peptide stimulations were aimed at recently identified HLA-C-restricted CMV epitopes, whose presentation resists viral immunomodulation. Donor HLA type was relevant to the analysis, as public TCR beta signatures indicated carriage of CMV infection together with the matching HLA type. What the authors observed across the whole study: Cumulative frequency of public TCR beta family members discriminated carriers of CMV infection plus the relevant HLA type in this cohort and an independent approximately 400-donor cohort. The ex vivo response was dominated by HLA-C-restricted CMV-specific TCR beta clonotypes, which also provided the single most frequent clonotype in two of eight donors.

Sequencer: Illumina HiSeq 1500. TCRdb reprocessed the public reads (quality trimming at Q25 with fastp, clone calling with MiXCR) and kept in-frame beta chains. Each record represents a unique CDR3 protein, reported with the most common genes and DNA among its rows. For this sample there are about 900,000 distinct CDR3 sequences; roughly 31% appear just once. Jointly, the top ten make up around 15% of the sample. As encoded in the germline V gene, CDR1 is MNHEY while CDR2 is SVGAGI. V trim: 6 bases; J trim: 3 bases; unmatched bases: 0. Measured from the cysteine to the phenylalanine, the CDR3 is 12 residues long. The only DNA kept is the CDR3, 36 bases in frame from the first base. According to the study, the label for this sample's treatment or condition signals: in vitro stimulation with specific CMV peptide epitopes to enrich CMV-specific T cells.

This material consisted of cultured CD8+ T cells from PBMCs, taken from culture after CMV antigen stimulation. The receptor was derived from a human donor in good health (CMV status not recorded). Some clones in this sample may be carry-over from other donors' samples. The chain employs TRBV6-5 and TRBJ1-1; 8 middle bases align to TRBD1. The DNA sequence is given as TGTGCCAGCAGGGACAGGGACACTGAAGCTTTCTTT. Translated, it gives CASRDRDTEAFF.